Detailed here is one TCR beta chain. There are a few counts of this clonotype. Its antigen is not yet known. Nothing much larger sits one base from this clone, and base qualities are not available. Ficoll-Paque density gradient centrifugation was used to isolate PBMCs. This sample was taken from a study of T-cell memory formation after mild COVID-19 (dated by TCRdb to 2020 to 2023). Context from the whole study: TCR sequence clusters from the two donors were found to be largely donor specific. Longitudinal TCRalpha and TCRbeta repertoire sequencing tracked T-cell clones expanding and contracting after mild COVID-19 in two donors. Two young, previously healthy adult volunteers, one female and one male, were included in the cohort.

The reads were generated on an Illumina NovaSeq 6000. cDNA libraries for TCRalpha and TCRbeta were prepared by 5'RACE using constant-segment primers, with sample barcodes and unique molecular identifiers added. Trizol reagent was used to extract RNA from every sample. Library amplification was performed in two PCR steps, and a second sample barcode and Illumina TruSeq adapters were introduced in the second step. Sequencing of the libraries was done on an Illumina NovaSeq, producing 2 x 150 bp paired-end reads. The published analysis was carried out like this. Reads were demultiplexed and collapsed into UMI-guided consensus sequences with migec v1.2.7. Using mixcr v2.1.11, UMI consensuses were aligned to TRA and TRB V and J templates and then assembled into clonotypes. Clonotypes were classified as expanded or contracted when called significant by both edgeR and NoisET, with noise models trained on biological replicates. For edgeR calls, the cutoffs were a false discovery rate-adjusted p below 0.01 and a log2 fold-change threshold of 1. As an exploratory analysis of dynamics, max-normalized trajectories of the 1000 most abundant clonotypes were examined with PCA combined with hierarchical clustering. Separately sequenced CD4+ and CD8+ repertoires were used to assign a CD4 or CD8 phenotype to each responding clone. TCRdb cleaned the public reads at Q25 with fastp, built clones with MiXCR and kept in-frame beta chains. Each CDR3 protein appears once, grouped with its most common genes and DNA. TCRdb assigned the V and J calls; the authors' analysis was not used. The sample table records approximately 560,000 distinct CDR3 sequences; approximately 15% of these occur just once. Together, the top ten hold about 8.1% of the sample.

What the work shows at the level of the full study, not this receptor alone: The second-wave clones that peaked on day 37 were not confirmed to be SARS-CoV-2 specific. The study covered only a couple of mild cases, and larger cohorts including severe cases with pre-infection samples were considered necessary. Some responding clones were detected in pre-infection memory, which suggested that pre-existing cross-reactive memory T cells had joined the SARS-CoV-2 response. Clones that contracted from day 15 to 85 showed balanced CD4/CD8 phenotypes, whereas a second wave of clones that expanded from day 15 to 37 leaned towards CD4+. Contracting CD4+ clones appeared mostly in the CM and EM memory subsets, whereas CD8+ clones were enriched in EMRA.

From the cysteine up to the phenylalanine, the CDR3 has a length of 15 residues. Only the CDR3 portion is preserved as DNA: 45 bases, with reading frame beginning at the first base. V and J are trimmed by 5 bases and 2 bases, and the gene matches miss 6 bases of the junction. Specimen: PBMCs or a T cell subset sorted from them (not recorded which). The receptor was derived from an adult woman who had mild COVID-19 (a few samples of this study predate the infection). The sample titles of this study are shuffled in the database, so cell type and time point are left out; the donor was told from shared clones. The chain couples TRBV12-3 or TRBV12-4 to TRBJ2-1, and 7 junctional nucleotides match TRBD1. For the CDR3, the sequence is CASSSRQGTYNEQFF. The DNA is as follows: TGTGCCAGCAGTAGTCGACAGGGTACCTACAATGAGCAGTTCTTC.